This T cell receptor (beta chain) was documented in a study of blood T cell repertoires in COVID-19 (dated by TCRdb to 2018 to 2021). Describing the broader study: Samples covering the acute and convalescent phases of COVID-19 were provided by collaborators in the United States, Italy and Spain. Where available, HLA class I and class II types were taken from metadata supplied by the sample provider and were not determined by assay-based typing. The dataset comprised deeply sampled blood TCRbeta repertoires from subjects exposed to, actively infected with, or recovered from COVID-19. The prospective study material was composed of cDNA or gDNA derived from T cells, B-cell-depleted T cells, or PBMCs. Nearly every sample came with metadata listing a de-identified subject ID, COVID-19 status, age in years and sex. The repertoires were released in a freely available public database intended as a resource for research on the immune response to SARS-CoV-2. Samples came from the ongoing ImmuneRACE study (first 160 participants) plus 1,254 subjects from 6 global collaborators.

In the case of this clone: The target of this receptor is not known. Per-base quality was not reported, and no clone a single base away is much larger than it.

The immunoSEQ Assay, a bias-controlled multiplex PCR, was used to amplify TCRbeta CDR3 regions from genomic DNA. Turning to the authors' computational methods: Within the assay, amplification of reference gene primers was used to estimate how many nucleated cells each sample contained. To quantify the absolute abundance of each unique TCRbeta CDR3 rearrangement, sequence reads were collapsed and filtered. For each sample, productive Simpson clonality was calculated as the square root of Simpson's diversity index across productive rearrangements. Here the immuneACCESS table is served through TCRdb, limited to in-frame sequences with V and J called. Missing clones are a known gap in these copies; in checked studies unresolved V genes cover under half, and the rest lacks a known reason. From that table come the V and J calls and clone size; the DNA was used to work out D and trimming. This sample holds more than 85,000 clones; 80% to 95% were observed only once. 1.9% of the sample lies in the top ten.

The V end gives up 0 bases and the J end 4 bases, leaving 5 bases in the junction not matched to a gene. The CDR1 and CDR2 encoded by the germline V gene are LGHNA and YSLEER. From cysteine to phenylalanine, the CDR3 is 16 amino acids long. Only the CDR3 portion is preserved as DNA: 48 bases, with reading frame beginning at the first base. In Seattle, one collaborating source enrolled patients while the infection was active and tracked those patients longitudinally over the course of disease. Collaborating institutions collected whole blood in K2EDTA tubes following their own protocols. For TCRbeta analysis, collaborators shipped samples as frozen whole blood, isolated PBMCs, or DNA extracted from either of those sample types. The paper as a whole reports these results and caveats: The amount of clinical and demographic metadata varied by source and participant and was provided uncurated.

Sample: peripheral blood. This receptor chain uses TRBV4-3 and TRBJ2-1, with 8 bases in between that match TRBD2. The source is a woman aged 45-65 years with COVID-19, enrolled during active disease. The bases are TGCGCCAGCAGCCAAGATCGGGCGGGGGGTTACAATGAGCAGTTCTTC. Translated, this is CASSQDRAGGYNEQFF.